The following is a T cell receptor (beta chain) sequence with its context. UMI-labeled 5' RACE TRB cDNA libraries were prepared from the cells. TCRdb re-called the 5' RACE reads and gives one entry per CDR3 protein, without DNA. The listing records about 23,000 distinct CDR3 sequences. This sample is part of a study of CXCR3-negative and CXCR3-positive naive CD8 T cells. CDR3 length: 12 amino acids. CDR1 LNHDA and CDR2 SQIVND come from the germline V gene (reference sequence). The receptor's source is a human donor in good health. Some clones in this sample may be carry-over from other donors' samples. The sequenced sample was naive CXCR3- CD8+ T cells from blood. Subset meaning: CD45RO-CCR7+CD27+CD95- naive CD8+ T cells lacking CXCR3 (TNR3-). This chain uses TRBV19 with TRBJ1-1; the TCRdb call, TRBD1, lacks DNA for checking. CDR3 sequence reads: CAISLGPTEAFF.